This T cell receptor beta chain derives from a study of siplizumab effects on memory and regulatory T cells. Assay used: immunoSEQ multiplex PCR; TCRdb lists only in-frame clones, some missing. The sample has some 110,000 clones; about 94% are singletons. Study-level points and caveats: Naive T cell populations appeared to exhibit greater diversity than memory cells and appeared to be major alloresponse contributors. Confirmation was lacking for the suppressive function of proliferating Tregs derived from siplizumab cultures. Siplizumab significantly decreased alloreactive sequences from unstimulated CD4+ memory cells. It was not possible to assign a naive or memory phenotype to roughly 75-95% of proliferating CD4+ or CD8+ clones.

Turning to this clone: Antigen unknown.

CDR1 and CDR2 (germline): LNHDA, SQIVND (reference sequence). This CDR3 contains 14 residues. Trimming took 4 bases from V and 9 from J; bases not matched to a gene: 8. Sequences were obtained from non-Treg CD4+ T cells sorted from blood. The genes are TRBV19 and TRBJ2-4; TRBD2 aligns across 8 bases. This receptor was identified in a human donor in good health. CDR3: CASSTGGGGGIQYF. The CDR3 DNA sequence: TGTGCCAGTAGTACCGGGGGGGGAGGCGGCATTCAGTACTTC. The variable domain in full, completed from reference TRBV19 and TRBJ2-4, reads DGGITQSPKYLFRKEGQNVTLSCEQNLNHDAMYWYRQDPGQGLRLIYYSQIVNDFQKGDIAEGYSVSREKKESFPLTVTSAQKNPTAFYLCASSTGGGGGIQYFGAGTRLSVL.